A single sample is the source of the 8 T cell receptor beta chains below, sequenced in a study of blood T cell repertoires in COVID-19. TCRdb keeps only in-frame clones here, not all; method: immunoSEQ multiplex PCR. Here the sample spans about 130,000 clones, approximately 84% being singletons. The specimen sequenced was peripheral blood. The origin of the receptors is an older woman with acute or convalescent COVID-19.

This chain links TRBV10-3 with TRBJ2-3; 10 bases map to TRBD1. The CDR3 spans 15 residues. The V gene end was trimmed by 9 bases and the J gene end by 0 bases; junction bases not matched to a gene: 6. Per germline, CDR1 ENHRY and CDR2 SYGVKD. DNA for the CDR3: TGTGCCATTGTGCCGGGACAGGGGAGCACAGATACGCAGTATTTT. The encoded protein is CAIVPGQGSTDTQYF.

Written as DNA, the CDR3 is TGTGCCAGCAGCTCCCTACCGGGACCGGGAGTCTACGAGCAGTACTTC. It is translated as CASSSLPGPGVYEQYF. The V and J genes are TRBV7-6 and TRBJ2-7; perhaps TRBD2 as D (6 bases). There are 16 residues in the CDR3. V was pared by 4 bases and J by 3 bases, with 19 bases between. CDR1 is SGHVS and CDR2 is FNYEAQ in the germline V gene.

V usage is TRBV5-1 and J usage is TRBJ1-1; no clear D gene. Trimming stripped 1 base from V and 3 bases from J, with 16 bases between. Germline lookup yields CDR1 SGHRS and CDR2 YFSETQ. The CDR3 is 16 amino acids. Here the CDR3 reads CASSLWEVALDTEAFF. Here the CDR3 DNA reads TGCGCCAGCAGCTTGTGGGAGGTCGCCTTGGACACTGAAGCTTTCTTT.

In its sample, this clone was seen once. V gene TRBV7-8 combines with J gene TRBJ2-2; D is perhaps TRBD1 (5 bases). Trimming stripped 5 bases from V and 6 bases from J, with 13 bases between. This CDR3 is built from 14 residues. Germline values: CDR1 SGHVS, CDR2 FQNEAQ. DNA of the CDR3: TGTGCCAGCAGCCTTCAGGGTTGGTCCGGGGAGCTGTTTTTT. Translating it yields CASSLQGWSGELFF.

This chain joins TRBV9 and TRBJ1-2; D gene unclear. The CDR3 runs to 16 residues. The germline V and J ends were trimmed by 0 bases and 0 bases, with 12 bases remaining between them. Per the germline V gene, CDR1 is SGDLS and CDR2 is YYNGEE. Written as DNA, the CDR3 is TGTGCCAGCAGCGTAGATTTCGGGGATCCTAACTATGGCTACACCTTC. It encodes CASSVDFGDPNYGYTF.

The V and J genes are TRBV5-1 and TRBJ2-7, with 7 bases fitting TRBD1. With V trimmed by 7 bases and J by 4 bases, 11 bases remained unmatched. The CDR3 totals 14 residues. Germline CDR1 and CDR2: SGHRS and YFSETQ. This chain's CDR3 is CASGLGQVTYEQYF. Here the CDR3 DNA reads TGCGCCAGCGGCCTAGGACAGGTGACGTACGAGCAGTACTTC.

The chain uses TRBV10-3 and TRBJ2-2, with D possibly being TRBD1 (6 bases). V dropped 5 bases and J dropped 6 bases, with 10 bases sitting between them. In germline, CDR1 is ENHRY, CDR2 SYGVKD. This CDR3 region has 13 residues. This CDR3 reads CAISWTEAGELFF. CDR3 DNA: TGTGCCATCAGTTGGACAGAGGCCGGGGAGCTGTTTTTT.

The chain employs TRBV7-9 and TRBJ1-6, with 7 nucleotides matching TRBD1. The ends lost 2 bases at V and 6 bases at J; junction bases unmatched: 10. This CDR3 has 17 amino acids. The V gene's germline CDR1 is SEHNR and CDR2 FQNEAQ (reference sequence). CDR3 amino acids: CASSLMRGPDFNSPLHF. The CDR3 DNA follows: TGTGCCAGCAGCTTAATGAGGGGGCCAGACTTTAATTCACCCCTCCACTTT.